This is a list of T cell receptor beta chains from one sample in a study of T cell changes during pregnancy in multiple sclerosis. The protocol was immunoSEQ multiplex PCR, while the TCRdb copy is restricted to in-frame clones and leaves out a portion. The table has tens of thousands of clones, about nine tenths seen once. Sequencing was performed on peripheral blood, taken after pregnancy. Every receptor here comes from a female donor in good health, enrolled as a control in a pregnancy study. Both conserved end residues are part of each CDR3. The D gene is left open where the match is weak. Some rows mark clone size as missing; the rest say once, few, many or name a class of expanded clone.

J gene,D gene,V gene,clone size,CDR3 protein,CDR3 DNA
TRBJ2-3,.,TRBV7-2,.,CASSWAEGPTDTQYF,TGTGCCAGCAGCTGGGCGGAGGGACCCACAGATACGCAGTATTTT
TRBJ1-1,.,TRBV27,.,CATKGGAEAFF,TGTGCCACCAAGGGGGGGGCTGAAGCTTTCTTT
TRBJ1-6,TRBD1,TRBV4-3,.,CASTQTDRVRSPLHF,TGCGCCAGCACCCAAACCGACAGGGTACGGTCACCCCTCCACTTT
TRBJ2-3,TRBD1,TRBV7-2,.,CASSLVQGTDTQYF,TGTGCCAGCAGCTTAGTACAGGGGACAGATACGCAGTATTTT
TRBJ1-6,.,TRBV30,.,CAWSRQESPLHF,TGTGCCTGGAGTAGACAGGAGTCACCCCTCCACTTT
TRBJ2-5,TRBD2,TRBV7-2,.,CASSYTSGVQETQYF,TGTGCCAGCAGCTACACTAGCGGGGTCCAAGAGACCCAGTACTTC
TRBJ1-2,TRBD1,TRBV6-6,.,CASSSDRGLRYGYTF,TGTGCCAGCAGTTCCGACAGGGGGCTACGCTATGGCTACACCTTC
TRBJ2-2,.,TRBV19,few,CASSIDHGRLNTGELFF,TGTGCCAGTAGTATAGATCACGGCAGGCTGAACACCGGGGAGCTGTTTTTT
TRBJ2-2,TRBD2,TRBV28,.,CASRGGGAEAGELFF,TGTGCCAGCAGGGGGGGAGGGGCCGAGGCCGGGGAGCTGTTTTTT
TRBJ1-4,.,TRBV4-1,.,CASSRSTNEKLFF,TGCGCCAGCAGCCGGAGCACAAATGAAAAACTGTTTTTT
TRBJ1-2,.,TRBV7-2,.,CASSFSGPLYGYTF,TGTGCCAGCAGCTTTTCGGGTCCCCTCTATGGCTACACCTTC
TRBJ1-6,.,TRBV5-4,.,CASSFVGATSPLHF,TGTGCCAGCAGCTTTGTTGGGGCGACGTCACCCCTCCACTTT
TRBJ2-1,TRBD2,TRBV19,.,CASSIVGTSGGNEQFF,TGTGCCAGTAGTATAGTGGGGACTAGCGGGGGAAATGAGCAGTTCTTC
TRBJ1-5,TRBD1,TRBV30,.,CAWSGPGQGYQPQHF,TGTGCCTGGAGTGGGCCGGGACAGGGGTATCAGCCCCAGCATTTT
TRBJ1-3,.,TRBV29-1,.,CSAQAGTYPGPGNTIYF,TGCAGCGCCCAAGCCGGGACATACCCAGGTCCTGGAAACACCATATATTTT
TRBJ2-3,TRBD1,TRBV4-3,.,CVSSPGQGLDTQYF,TGCGTCAGCAGCCCAGGACAGGGGTTAGATACGCAGTATTTT
TRBJ2-6,TRBD1,TRBV7-3,.,CASSSGPPGTGYVLTF,TGTGCCAGCAGCTCAGGGCCTCCCGGGACAGGGTATGTCCTGACTTTC
TRBJ1-5,.,TRBV2,few,CASSENRVTLF,TGTGCCAGCAGTGAAAACAGGGTGACCCTTTTT
TRBJ2-1,.,TRBV5-1,.,CASTPPTGGDRYNEQFF,TGCGCCAGCACCCCCCCGACAGGAGGAGACCGCTACAATGAGCAGTTCTTC
TRBJ2-3,.,TRBV28,.,CASSFPAGLGTDTQYF,TGTGCCAGCAGTTTTCCCGCGGGACTTGGCACAGATACGCAGTATTTT
TRBJ2-5,.,TRBV2,.,CASSDLPPETQYF,TGTGCCAGCAGTGATCTCCCCCCAGAGACCCAGTACTTC
TRBJ2-3,.,TRBV2,.,CASSEGQTASTDTQYF,TGTGCCAGCAGTGAGGGGCAGACGGCTAGCACAGATACGCAGTATTTT
TRBJ1-1,.,TRBV7-2,.,CASSLTPTGNTEAFF,TGTGCCAGCAGCTTAACCCCGACAGGGAACACTGAAGCTTTCTTT
TRBJ2-7,TRBD1,TRBV14,.,CASSPRDREHEQYF,TGTGCCAGCAGCCCCCGGGACAGGGAGCACGAGCAGTACTTC
TRBJ1-1,.,TRBV7-9,once,CASSLEDRMNTEAFF,TGTGCCAGCAGCTTAGAAGACAGAATGAACACTGAAGCTTTCTTT
TRBJ2-7,TRBD1,TRBV6-1,.,CASSSPTGVGEQYF,TGTGCCAGCAGTTCTCCGACAGGGGTGGGGGAGCAGTACTTC